This TCR beta chain was identified in a study of PD-L1 blockade in urothelial cancer. The time point denotes: pretreatment peripheral blood. Germline V gene lookup returns CDR1 SEHNR and CDR2 FQNEAQ (reference sequence). The CDR3 is 15 amino acids. The V end was cut by 2 bases, the J end by 4 bases, with 15 bases between. The data were produced by immunoSEQ multiplex PCR, yet TCRdb's version contains in-frame clones alone and is incomplete. Of about 50,000 clones listed, approximately 77% were seen once; the top ten hold approximately 4%. The V gene is TRBV7-9, the J gene TRBJ2-7; D is perhaps TRBD2 (6 bases). The TCR originated in a man in his sixties or seventies with urothelial cancer. Material: PBMCs, obtained around atezolizumab (anti-PD-L1) treatment. CDR3 nucleotides: TGTGCCAGCAGCTTATTCCGGGAGTCACCTTACGAGCAGTACTTC. This codes for CASSLFRESPYEQYF.